This passage covers 5 T cell receptor beta chains from one sample sequenced in a study of cytomegalovirus exposure and HLA in healthy donors. The PCR used 60 Vbeta and 13 Jbeta primers. Here immunoSEQ multiplex PCR was the method, and the copy in TCRdb shows in-frame clones only, minus some. The sample carries about 130,000 clones, roughly 77% recorded once. The sequenced material came from PBMCs. Receptor source: a woman under 40 in good health and CMV-seronegative.

J is TRBJ2-2 and V is TRBV4-2, with 10 bases matching TRBD1. The CDR3 totals 15 residues. Germline V gives CDR1 LGHNA, CDR2 YNFKEQ. V was pared by 4 bases and J by 6 bases, with 5 bases of the junction left unmatched. The CDR3 nucleotides are TGTGCCAGCAGCCTTGGGACAGGGGAAGCCGGGGAGCTGTTTTTT. It specifies CASSLGTGEAGELFF.

This clone was seen only once. The chain is built from TRBV6-5 and TRBJ1-2, with 7 bases that match TRBD1. V lost 4 bases, J lost 4 bases, and 3 bases stayed unmatched. This CDR3 has 13 amino acids. Germline V gene lookup returns CDR1 MNHEY and CDR2 SVGAGI. CDR3 sequence reads: CASSSDRAYGYTF. The CDR3 DNA follows: TGTGCCAGCAGTTCTGACAGGGCCTATGGCTACACCTTC.

The DNA for the CDR3 is TGCAGCGTCCAGGGTGGGTACACTGAAGCTTTCTTT. It yields the protein CSVQGGYTEAFF. V is TRBV29-1 and J is TRBJ1-1; D is possibly TRBD1 (5 bases). In germline, CDR1 is SQVTM, CDR2 ANQGSEA. The germline V and J ends were trimmed by 6 bases and 3 bases, with 11 bases remaining between them. This CDR3 comprises 12 residues.

V usage is TRBV30 and J usage is TRBJ2-1; D ambiguous. This CDR3 contains 12 residues. Germline lookup yields CDR1 GTSNPN and CDR2 SVGIG (reference sequence). The V and J ends lost 4 bases and 5 bases respectively, with 9 bases between them. The CDR3 DNA reads TGTGCCTGGACTAGGTTTAACAATGAGCAGTTCTTC. This translates into CAWTRFNNEQFF.

The chain has TRBV18 and TRBJ1-1, with 7 nucleotides matching TRBD1. The trim removed 2 bases at V and 0 bases at J, leaving 9 bases unmatched. This CDR3 is 17 amino acids long. The V gene's germline CDR1 is KGHSH and CDR2 LQKENI. The CDR3 nucleotides read TGTGCCAGCTCACCATGGCCAGGGGGAGAAGTGAACACTGAAGCTTTCTTT. It is translated as CASSPWPGGEVNTEAFF.